The 10 T cell receptor beta chains presented below share a single source sample, sequenced in a study of blood T cell repertoires in COVID-19. Profiled with immunoSEQ multiplex PCR; TCRdb holds only in-frame clones, not every one. The sample has about 150,000 clones, 81% seen once. The sequenced sample was peripheral blood. The receptors were sampled from a human donor with acute or convalescent COVID-19. The donor label of this sample is uncertain.

This chain connects TRBV14 to TRBJ2-1, with 9 bases matching TRBD2. Germline V gives CDR1 SGHDN, CDR2 FVKESK. Losses at the gene ends were 4 bases for V and 2 bases for J; bases not matched to a gene: 6. The CDR3 has 16 residues. CDR3 bases: TGTGCCAGCAGCCTCCAGACTAGCGGAACCTACAATGAGCAGTTCTTC. Translating gives CASSLQTSGTYNEQFF.

Of note for this clone: At one of its ends the junction is not consistent with the germline gene, which may arise from a read error. Other DNA sequences in this specimen translate into the identical CDR3. The chain is built from TRBV5-1 and TRBJ1-2, with 8 bases aligning to TRBD1. CDR1 is SGHRS, CDR2 YFSETQ, per germline. The CDR3 has 14 amino acids. The CDR3 protein is CASSWTGTDYGYTF. The CDR3 DNA is TGCGCCAGCAGCTGGACAGGGACTGACTATGGTTACACCTTC. The whole variable domain, remainder taken from reference TRBV5-1 and TRBJ1-2, is KAGVTQTPRYLIKTRGQQVTLSCSPISGHRSVSWYQQTPGQGLQFLFEYFSETQRNKGNFPGRFSGRQFSNSRSEMNVSTLELGDSALYLCASSWTGTDYGYTFGSGTRLTVV.

V usage is TRBV27 and J usage is TRBJ2-5; D is uncertain. Trimming pared 6 bases from V and 2 bases from J, leaving 10 bases between. Germline assignment: CDR1 MNHEY and CDR2 SMNVEV (reference sequence). The CDR3 loop spans 13 amino acids. CDR3 coding DNA: TGTGCCAGCAGAAGCCACCTACAAGAGACCCAGTACTTC. Amino acids: CASRSHLQETQYF.

J is TRBJ2-7 and V is TRBV25-1; the D gene is possibly TRBD1 (5 bases). This CDR3 region has 15 residues. The V and J ends lost 3 bases and 3 bases respectively, with 15 bases between them. Germline V gene data show CDR1 as MGHDK and CDR2 as SYGVNS. CDR3: CASSENADKSYEQYF. The CDR3, as DNA: TGTGCCAGCAGTGAGAACGCGGACAAGAGCTACGAGCAGTACTTC.

CDR3 sequence (DNA): TGTGCCATATCCCGTAGGGGGAACACCGGGGAGCTGTTTTTT. Translating gives CAISRRGNTGELFF. The rearrangement links TRBV2 to TRBJ2-2, with D perhaps matching TRBD1 (5 bases). The germline V gene has CDR1 SNHLY and CDR2 FYNNEI. The CDR3 covers 14 residues. Trimming pared 10 bases from V and 1 base from J, leaving 13 bases between. Filled out from reference TRBV2 and TRBJ2-2, the complete variable domain reads EPEVTQTPSHQVTQMGQEVILRCVPISNHLYFYWYRQILGQKVEFLVSFYNNEISEKSEIFDDQFSVERPDGSNFTLKIRSTKLEDSAMYFCAISRRGNTGELFFGEGSRLTVL.

This rearrangement joins TRBV11-2 to TRBJ2-1; tentatively, D is TRBD2 (5 bases). V lost 2 bases and J 2 bases, leaving 10 bases between the germline ends. The CDR3 sequence is 15 residues long. CDR1 is SGHAT and CDR2 is FQNNGV in the germline V gene. CDR3 nucleotides: TGTGCCAGCAGCTTATTTTTAGCGACCTACAATGAGCAGTTCTTC. Encoded protein: CASSLFLATYNEQFF.

The sample holds a few counts of this clone. V is TRBV9 and J is TRBJ1-1; D not resolved. The CDR3 runs to 13 residues. V was pared by 0 bases and J by 6 bases, with 9 bases between. Per germline, CDR1 SGDLS and CDR2 YYNGEE. CDR3 bases: TGTGCCAGCAGCGTAGACAGTTGGGCTGAAGCTTTCTTT. Encoded protein: CASSVDSWAEAFF.

This clone came up once. The CDR3 sequence: CATSDFPGQPQHF. In DNA, the CDR3 is TGTGCCACCAGTGATTTCCCCGGGCAGCCCCAGCATTTT. V is TRBV24-1 and J is TRBJ1-5; no reliable D call. Trimming shortened V by 1 base and J by 7 bases, and 7 bases separated the two germline ends. The CDR3 runs 13 residues. Germline V lookup: CDR1 KGHDR, CDR2 SFDVKD.

The rearrangement links TRBV28 to TRBJ2-5; a possible D gene is TRBD1 (9 bases). CDR3 length: 16 amino acids. Trimming cost V 3 bases and J 5 bases, with 19 bases left between them. CDR1 and CDR2 from the germline V gene are MDHEN and SYDVKM. The CDR3 sequence: CASSFSGTGHKETQYF. CDR3 DNA: TGTGCCAGCAGTTTTAGCGGGACAGGGCATAAGGAGACCCAGTACTTC.

The chain combines TRBV5-6 with TRBJ1-2, with D perhaps matching TRBD1 (6 bases). V was pared by 5 bases and J by 4 bases, with 9 bases between. The germline gives CDR1 SGHDT, CDR2 YYEEEE. This CDR3 spans 12 amino acids. The CDR3 DNA reads TGTGCCAGCAGAATGGACAGCTATGGCTACACCTTC. Translating it yields CASRMDSYGYTF.